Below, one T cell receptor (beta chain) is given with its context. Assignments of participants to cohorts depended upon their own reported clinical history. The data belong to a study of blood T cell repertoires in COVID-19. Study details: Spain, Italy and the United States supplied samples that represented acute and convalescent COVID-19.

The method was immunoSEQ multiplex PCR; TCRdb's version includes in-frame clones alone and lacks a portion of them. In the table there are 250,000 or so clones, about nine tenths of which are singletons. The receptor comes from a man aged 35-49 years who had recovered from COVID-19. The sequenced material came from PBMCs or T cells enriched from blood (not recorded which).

CDR3 in amino acids: CSVAPGTGVVDEQYF. CDR3 nucleotides: TGCAGCGTTGCTCCCGGGACAGGGGTGGTGGACGAGCAGTACTTC. The rearrangement links TRBV29-1 to TRBJ2-7, with TRBD1 matching 10 bases. CDR3 size: 15 residues. Germline CDR1 and CDR2: SQVTM and ANQGSEA. The V and J ends lost 4 bases and 5 bases, in that order; junction bases with no gene match: 11.